This TCR beta chain was recovered during a study of T cell changes during pregnancy in multiple sclerosis. Only in-frame clones appear in the TCRdb table, and some are missing; sequencing was by immunoSEQ multiplex PCR. The sample comprises around 56,000 clones, about 94% of which are singletons, and about 2.5% rests with the top ten. The V gene's germline CDR1 is SGHRS and CDR2 YFSETQ. The CDR3 has 11 amino acids. Trimming took off 3 bases at V and 9 bases at J, with 7 bases between the two ends. V usage is TRBV5-1 and J usage is TRBJ2-1; D is ambiguous. The receptor was derived from a female donor with multiple sclerosis, enrolled in a pregnancy study. The specimen was CD8+ T cells from peripheral blood mononuclear cells, collected after pregnancy. The CDR3 protein is CASSSRGEQFF. The CDR3 nucleotides are TGCGCCAGCAGCTCCCGAGGTGAGCAGTTCTTC.